This T cell receptor (beta chain) was recorded in a study of beta chain features in type 1 diabetes. CDR3 length: 16 amino acids. V trimming: 5 bases; J trimming: 7 bases; junction bases outside the gene matches: 8. Germline V lookup: CDR1 MDHEN, CDR2 SYDVKM. Remarks on this clone: Its antigen is not identified.

General observations from the study: When cDNA is sequenced, cells with high TCR expression could be over-represented.

Since all of the isolated RNA was reverse transcribed, expressed TCRB transcripts were what got sequenced. Sequencing was performed with immunoSEQ multiplex PCR; in TCRdb, only in-frame clones are kept and a portion is missing. Found here are roughly 500,000 clones, more than 9.5% of them singletons; the top ten hold roughly 0.046%. The chain couples TRBV28 to TRBJ2-3; 14 nucleotides match TRBD2. Sequenced input: naive CD4+ T cells from blood. This sequence was found in a young woman in good health. CDR3 in DNA: TGTGCCAGCAGTCCCCCGGGGACTAGCGGGGGAAATACGCAGTATTTT. Encoded protein: CASSPPGTSGGNTQYF.